What follows are 19 T cell receptor beta chains derived from one specimen sequenced in a study of cytomegalovirus exposure and HLA in healthy donors. Primers: 60 Vbeta forward and 13 Jbeta reverse. Assay used: immunoSEQ multiplex PCR; TCRdb lists only in-frame clones, some missing. The sample is made up of about 83,000 clones, and the top ten hold 3.5% to 4.5% of it. Sequenced sample: PBMCs. All receptors come from a young man in good health and CMV-seropositive.

The chain combines TRBV19 with TRBJ2-7; TRBD1 matches 8 bases. V lost 6 bases, J lost 3 bases, and 4 bases stayed unmatched. The CDR3 has 13 residues. Germline V gives CDR1 LNHDA, CDR2 SQIVND (reference sequence). DNA for the CDR3: TGTGCCAGTAGGCAACAGGGGGGCTACGAGCAGTACTTC. It translates to CASRQQGGYEQYF.

The chain has TRBV5-1 and TRBJ2-7; TRBD1 agrees at 8 bases. V gave up 4 bases and J gave up 9 bases; unmatched junction bases: 9. The CDR3 is made up of 13 amino acids. Germline values: CDR1 SGHRS, CDR2 YFSETQ. DNA of the CDR3: TGCGCCAGCAGCGGACAGGGCACCTCACCGCAGTACTTC. This sequence encodes CASSGQGTSPQYF.

This chain links TRBV18 with TRBJ1-1; D call uncertain. The CDR3 runs to 14 residues. Germline loops: CDR1 KGHSH, CDR2 LQKENI. The V gene lost 0 bases and the J gene lost 1 base, with 6 bases spanning the gap. The CDR3 sequence: CASSPPGRNTEAFF. The CDR3 coding sequence is TGTGCCAGCTCACCACCGGGGAGGAACACTGAAGCTTTCTTT.

The V and J genes are TRBV6-1 and TRBJ1-1; 8 positions agree with TRBD1. The V segment lost 3 bases and the J segment 4 bases; nucleotides outside the gene matches: 4. The germline gives CDR1 MNHNS, CDR2 SASEGT. The CDR3 is made up of 14 amino acids. The CDR3 reads CASSDPTGGTEAFF. CDR3 coding DNA: TGTGCCAGCAGTGACCCCACAGGGGGCACTGAAGCTTTCTTT.

This chain links TRBV6-4 with TRBJ2-3, with 9 bases fitting TRBD2. The CDR3 consists of 16 residues. The V gene end was trimmed by 3 bases and the J gene end by 7 bases; junction bases not matched to a gene: 11. Germline-derived CDR1 and CDR2 are MRHNA and SNTAGT. The DNA of the CDR3 is TGTGCCAGCAGTGAGGGGACTAGCCCCGGCGGGAATACGCAGTATTTT. It is translated as CASSEGTSPGGNTQYF.

The chain carries TRBV5-1 and TRBJ2-7, with 8 positions matching TRBD1. CDR3 length: 16 residues. Germline V gene data show CDR1 as SGHRS and CDR2 as YFSETQ. J gave up 2 bases and V 4 bases, and 11 bases lay outside the gene matches. The CDR3 loop is CASSASPGQVAYEQYF. The DNA of the CDR3 is TGCGCCAGCAGCGCGTCTCCGGGACAGGTGGCCTACGAGCAGTACTTC.

The chain joins TRBV5-1 to TRBJ2-1, with TRBD1 matching 9 bases. CDR3 length equals 16 residues. V lost 3 bases and J lost 2; bases outside the gene matches: 6. CDR1 is SGHRS and CDR2 is YFSETQ in the germline V gene. The CDR3 loop is CASSSTGGRAYNEQFF. The CDR3 DNA reads TGCGCCAGCAGCTCAACAGGGGGCAGGGCCTACAATGAGCAGTTCTTC.

V and J are TRBV6-1 and TRBJ1-1, with 10 bases aligning to TRBD1. V lost 4 bases to trimming and J lost 4 bases; unmatched junction nucleotides: 9. The CDR3 has 16 residues. The germline CDR1 and CDR2 sequences are MNHNS and SASEGT. In DNA, the CDR3 is TGTGCCAGCAGTGCCCGGACAGGGGGTTTGGCCACTGAAGCTTTCTTT. Amino acid sequence: CASSARTGGLATEAFF.

The chain carries TRBV14 and TRBJ1-5; no reliable D call. Germline V gives CDR1 SGHDN, CDR2 FVKESK. This CDR3 has 12 amino acids. Trimming shortened V by 6 bases and J by 3 bases, and 6 bases separated the two germline ends. The CDR3 bases are TGTGCCAGCAGTCTCCTCAATCAGCCCCAGCATTTT. Encoded protein: CASSLLNQPQHF.

The CDR3 reads CSVGPGLHKQYF. The CDR3 region has the DNA TGCAGCGTGGGACCGGGACTCCACAAGCAGTACTTC. The chain links TRBV29-1 to TRBJ2-7; TRBD2 is a possible D gene (6 bases). The germline V gene encodes CDR1 SQVTM and CDR2 ANQGSEA. The CDR3 consists of 12 residues. The V end lost 6 bases, the J end lost 8 bases, and 17 bases lay between the germline ends.

The chain carries TRBV6-6 and TRBJ2-5; perhaps TRBD1 as D (5 bases). CDR1 is MNHNY, CDR2 SVGAGI, per germline (reference sequence). CDR3 length: 11 residues. Trimming pared 7 bases from V and 4 bases from J, leaving 7 bases between. DNA of the CDR3: TGTGCCAGCACAGGGCCAGAGACCCAGTACTTC. This gives the protein CASTGPETQYF.

In the case of this clone: This same CDR3 is encoded by further DNA sequences in the sample. The gene calls are TRBV6-1 and TRBJ2-1; 9 bases map to TRBD2. The CDR3 is 15 residues long. CDR1 is MNHNS, CDR2 SASEGT, per germline. The V and J ends lost 2 bases and 1 base, in that order; junction bases with no gene match: 0. DNA for the CDR3: TGTGCCAGCAGTGAACTAGCGGGGTCCTACAATGAGCAGTTCTTC. It encodes CASSELAGSYNEQFF.

The rearrangement joins TRBV11-2 to TRBJ2-7, with TRBD1 identical over 8 bases. J lost 0 bases, V lost 5 bases, and 6 bases had no gene match. The germline gives CDR1 SGHAT, CDR2 FQNNGV. This CDR3 spans 15 amino acids. CDR3 amino acids: CASSLGQGGSYEQYF. The CDR3 region has the DNA TGTGCCAGCAGCCTAGGACAGGGAGGCTCCTACGAGCAGTACTTC.

The gene calls are TRBV19 and TRBJ2-6; TRBD2 might be the D (6 bases). The CDR3 is 16 residues long. Germline lookup yields CDR1 LNHDA and CDR2 SQIVND (reference sequence). Trimming stripped 4 bases from V and 1 base from J, with 11 bases between. CDR3 DNA sequence: TGTGCCAGTAGTAGTCGGGGGAATTCTGGGGCCAACGTCCTGACTTTC. Amino acids: CASSSRGNSGANVLTF.

V and J are TRBV6-1 and TRBJ2-7; maybe TRBD2 (6 bases). The CDR3 sequence is 12 residues long. V was trimmed by 4 bases and J by 5 bases, leaving 9 bases between them. CDR1 and CDR2 from the germline V gene are MNHNS and SASEGT. The CDR3 DNA reads TGTGCCAGCAGTGGAGCGGGCGACGAGCAGTACTTC. The encoded protein is CASSGAGDEQYF.

The gene calls are TRBV9 and TRBJ2-2, with 9 bases matching TRBD2. With V trimmed by 3 bases and J by 1 base, 4 bases remained unmatched. Germline V lookup: CDR1 SGDLS, CDR2 YYNGEE. The CDR3 runs to 16 residues. The CDR3 nucleotides are TGTGCCAGCAGCGGTAGCGGGGGCGTGAACACCGGGGAGCTGTTTTTT. Translating gives CASSGSGGVNTGELFF.

The chain recombines TRBV6-6 with TRBJ2-2, with TRBD1 matching over 11 bases. Germline CDR1 MNHNY, CDR2 SVGAGI (reference sequence). With 5 bases clipped from V and 6 bases from J, the junction kept 5 bases outside the gene matches. The CDR3 sequence is 15 residues long. The CDR3 region has the DNA TGTGCCAGCAGTGGGACAGGGGGAAGGGCCGGGGAGCTGTTTTTT. Its protein product is CASSGTGGRAGELFF.

The genes are TRBV5-1 and TRBJ2-2; TRBD1 might be the D (6 bases). The germline V gene encodes CDR1 SGHRS and CDR2 YFSETQ. The CDR3 covers 17 residues. Trimming cost V 2 bases and J 1 base, with 15 bases left between them. CDR3 nucleotide sequence: TGCGCCAGCAGCTTATTCACAGGGTTTGAGAACACCGGGGAGCTGTTTTTT. It yields the protein CASSLFTGFENTGELFF.

V and J are TRBV5-1 and TRBJ2-5, with 11 bases that match TRBD2. CDR1 and CDR2 from the germline V gene are SGHRS and YFSETQ. V shed 2 bases and J 2 bases; nucleotides not matched to a gene: 2. The CDR3 sequence is 15 residues long. Here the CDR3 reads CASSFLAGGQETQYF. The DNA for the CDR3 is TGCGCCAGCAGCTTCCTAGCGGGAGGTCAAGAGACCCAGTACTTC.